One sample yielded the 21 T cell receptor beta chains listed below, sequenced in a study of prognosis after radiotherapy for stage I lung cancer. By two-round multiplex PCR, the TCR beta CDR3 was amplified from genomic DNA. Amplification in first-round PCR relied on primers specific to each TRBV and TRBJ gene. TCRdb fed the multiplex PCR reads into MiXCR, producing one record per CDR3 protein. The table shows tens of thousands of distinct CDR3 sequences, with around 29% occurring only once. The sequences come from PBMCs, collected before or after stereotactic body radiation therapy (not recorded which). Receptors were obtained from a donor aged 50 or older with non-small cell lung cancer.

This clonotype is medium-sized (0.01 to 0.1%) within its sample. This chain links TRBV7-9 with TRBJ2-3, with D perhaps matching TRBD1 (6 bases). The CDR3 is 16 residues long. The V end lost 5 bases, the J end lost 2 bases, and 17 bases lay between the germline ends. Germline V gives CDR1 SEHNR, CDR2 FQNEAQ (reference sequence). The CDR3 sequence: CASSDRQRQATDTQYF. The CDR3, as DNA: TGTGCCAGCAGCGACCGACAGAGACAGGCCACAGATACGCAGTATTTT.

This clonotype came up many times. The CDR3 sequence is CASSVSPGSNEQFF. The CDR3 DNA sequence: TGTGCCAGCAGTGTTTCGCCAGGGAGCAATGAGCAGTTCTTC. J is TRBJ2-1 and V is TRBV2; D possibly uses TRBD1 or TRBD2 (5 bases each). V shed 4 bases and J shed 6 bases, with 13 bases lying between them. There are 14 residues in the CDR3. CDR1 SNHLY and CDR2 FYNNEI come from the germline V gene.

This clonotype was counted at least ten times. The J gene is TRBJ2-7, the V gene TRBV2; D not certain. This CDR3 region has 12 residues. V was pared by 7 bases and J by 3 bases, with 10 bases between. Germline CDR1 is SNHLY and CDR2 is FYNNEI. For the CDR3, the DNA is TGTGCCAGCACCGCACACAACTACGAGCAGTACTTC. Translated: CASTAHNYEQYF.

Notes on this clonotype: A much larger clone lies one base from this, so it may be a read error. The J gene is TRBJ2-7, the V gene TRBV9; D is perhaps TRBD1 (6 bases). The CDR3 runs to 15 residues. Germline loops: CDR1 SGDLS, CDR2 YYNGEE. V was cut by 3 bases and J by 3 bases, with 16 bases left in between. The CDR3 here is CASSANTGLGYEQYF. CDR3 nucleotides: TGTGCCAGCAGCGCCAATACAGGGTTGGGCTACGAGCAGTACTTC.

About this clonotype itself: This may be a read error, as it is one base from a much larger clone. This chain joins TRBV29-1 and TRBJ2-2; tentatively, D is TRBD2 (6 bases). Germline V gene sequence: CDR1 SQVTM, CDR2 ANQGSEA. The CDR3 sequence is 12 residues long. As DNA, the CDR3 is TGCAGCTTTAGCGGTAACACCGTGGAGCTGTTTTTT. It yields the protein CSFSGNTVELFF.

This clonotype was counted at least ten times. The chain recombines TRBV5-6 with TRBJ1-5, with D hard to call. CDR1 and CDR2 (germline): SGHDT, YYEEEE. V was pared by 3 bases and J by 7 bases, with 20 bases between. CDR3 length: 16 residues. CDR3: CASSSKFGDLGQPQHF. The CDR3 DNA follows: TGTGCCAGCAGCTCGAAATTTGGGGATCTGGGACAGCCCCAGCATTTT.

This clonotype was detected ten times or more. This chain joins TRBV20-1 and TRBJ2-7; D call uncertain. V lost 1 base to trimming and J lost 0 bases, with 16 bases between them. In germline, CDR1 is DFQATT, CDR2 SNEGSKA (reference sequence). The CDR3 is 16 amino acids. CDR3 sequence (DNA): TGCAGTGCTAGAGTAGCCCTAGGCCCGAGCTCCTACGAGCAGTACTTC. The encoded protein is CSARVALGPSSYEQYF.

At least ten counts were recorded for this clonotype. This chain connects TRBV9 to TRBJ2-1; D is perhaps TRBD2 (6 bases). Trimming removed 4 bases at V and 8 bases at J, with 19 bases between. The CDR3 runs to 15 residues. The germline V gene encodes CDR1 SGDLS and CDR2 YYNGEE. The CDR3 region has the DNA TGTGCCAGCAGCCTTTCCGCCGGGCGGAGGGATGAGCAGTTCTTC. It is translated as CASSLSAGRRDEQFF.

The J gene is TRBJ1-2, the V gene TRBV20-1; D ambiguous. With 1 base removed from V and 5 bases from J, the gap between germline ends came to 11 bases. Germline assignment: CDR1 DFQATT and CDR2 SNEGSKA (reference sequence). This CDR3 has 13 amino acids. Here the CDR3 reads CSARVEGFYGYTF. The CDR3 DNA reads as TGCAGTGCTAGAGTCGAGGGTTTTTATGGCTACACCTTC.

The table lists this clonotype with many counts. V usage is TRBV6-1 and J usage is TRBJ2-3; possible D gene TRBD2, 7 bases. The CDR3 sequence is 16 residues long. The V gene's germline CDR1 is MNHNS and CDR2 SASEGT. Trimming pared 1 base from V and 2 bases from J, leaving 13 bases between. The CDR3 spells CASSEVGGADTDTQYF. The CDR3 coding sequence is TGTGCCAGCAGTGAAGTTGGGGGGGCCGACACAGATACGCAGTATTTT.

About this clonotype itself: Relative to the germline gene, one junction end is altered; a read error may explain this. The chain has TRBV12-3 or TRBV12-4 and TRBJ2-1; tentative D call: TRBD2 (6 bases). The CDR3 is 12 amino acids. The DNA for the CDR3 is TGTGCCAGCGCAGGAGGGAGGAATGGGCAGTTCTTC. Residues: CASAGGRNGQFF.

This clonotype has more than one count but fewer than ten. A read error may be the cause here, since a much bigger clone is one base away. The chain has TRBV25-1 and TRBJ1-4; no clear D. Germline V gives CDR1 MGHDK, CDR2 SYGVNS. This CDR3 is 15 amino acids long. Written as DNA, the CDR3 is TGTGCCAGAAGTGAAAGTGGACCGCGAAAGGAAAAACTGTTTTTT. Protein product: CARSESGPRKEKLFF.

This clonotype was picked up a small number of times. The chain links TRBV3-1 to TRBJ2-2; the D is unclear. This CDR3 is built from 14 residues. CDR1 LGHDT and CDR2 YNNKEL come from the germline V gene (reference sequence). Trimming cost V 4 bases and J 3 bases, with 9 bases left between them. The CDR3 coding sequence is TGTGCCAGCAGCCTAGACGGGTACACCGGGGAGCTGTTTTTT. Its protein is CASSLDGYTGELFF.

This clonotype was picked up one time. The V and J genes are TRBV6-2 or TRBV6-3 and TRBJ2-7; D not resolved. The CDR3 is 14 amino acids. From germline, CDR1 is MNHEY and CDR2 SVGEGT. With 1 base removed from V and 3 bases from J, the gap between germline ends came to 10 bases. CDR3: CASSYFDRNYEQYF. The CDR3 DNA is TGTGCCAGCAGTTACTTCGACCGCAACTACGAGCAGTACTTC.

This clonotype was seen repeatedly, ten times or more. The chain links TRBV20-1 to TRBJ1-1; tentatively, D is TRBD1 (6 bases). The germline gives CDR1 DFQATT, CDR2 SNEGSKA (reference sequence). This CDR3 contains 12 residues. V was cut by 0 bases and J by 11 bases, with 13 bases left in between. In DNA, the CDR3 is TGCAGTGCTAGAGACAGGGTCCAGGGGGCTTTCTTT. This gives the protein CSARDRVQGAFF.

This clonotype has ten or more counts. The V gene is TRBV20-1, the J gene TRBJ1-2, with D hard to call. From germline, CDR1 is DFQATT and CDR2 SNEGSKA (reference sequence). Trimming took 2 bases from V and 4 from J, leaving 11 bases between them. The CDR3 has 13 amino acids. CDR3 coding DNA: TGCAGTGCTAGACGCCCCGACGGCTATGGCTACACCTTC. Its translation is CSARRPDGYGYTF.

About this clonotype: At one of its ends the junction is not consistent with the germline gene, which may arise from a read error. This CDR3 reads CAITSGPYSGDNVLTF. CDR3 DNA: TGTGCCATTACTAGCGGGCCGTACTCTGGGGACAACGTCCTGACTTTC. V and J are TRBV7-2 and TRBJ2-6, with 9 nucleotides matching TRBD2. The CDR3 is made up of 16 amino acids. Germline assignment: CDR1 SGHTA and CDR2 FQGNSA.

This clonotype showed up many times. The rearrangement links TRBV5-1 to TRBJ2-7; D is undetermined. The CDR3 runs to 13 residues. CDR1 is SGHRS and CDR2 is YFSETQ in the germline V gene. Trimming shortened V by 4 bases and J by 7 bases, and 15 bases separated the two germline ends. In DNA, the CDR3 is TGCGCCAGCAGCCCCCAACCCGAATTGGAGCAGTACTTC. This gives the protein CASSPQPELEQYF.

This clonotype was detected ten times or more. This chain joins TRBV28 and TRBJ1-4; D is unclear. This CDR3 spans 12 amino acids. Germline-derived CDR1 and CDR2 are MDHEN and SYDVKM. Trimming took off 3 bases at V and 7 bases at J, with 6 bases between the two ends. CDR3 sequence (DNA): TGTGCCAGCAGTTTTTTTGGTGAAAAACTGTTTTTT. It is translated as CASSFFGEKLFF.

At least ten counts were recorded for this clonotype. The chain employs TRBV6-2 or TRBV6-3 and TRBJ2-1; 12 nucleotides align to TRBD2. V was pared by 7 bases and J by 5 bases, with 9 bases of the junction left unmatched. Per germline, CDR1 MNHEY and CDR2 SVGEGT. This CDR3 contains 16 residues. CDR3 sequence reads: CASTQPGLAGNNEQFF. The CDR3, as DNA: TGTGCCAGCACCCAGCCGGGACTAGCGGGTAACAATGAGCAGTTCTTC.

The rearrangement uses TRBV6-2 or TRBV6-3 and TRBJ2-5; TRBD1 is a possible D gene (6 bases). Germline V CDR1 and CDR2: MNHEY, SVGEGT. V was clipped by 5 bases and J by 5 bases, with 18 bases between them. The CDR3 loop spans 15 amino acids. Here the CDR3 DNA reads TGTGCCAGCAGTGGCTTGGGGGCCGCCGGGGAGACCCAGTACTTC. Protein: CASSGLGAAGETQYF.